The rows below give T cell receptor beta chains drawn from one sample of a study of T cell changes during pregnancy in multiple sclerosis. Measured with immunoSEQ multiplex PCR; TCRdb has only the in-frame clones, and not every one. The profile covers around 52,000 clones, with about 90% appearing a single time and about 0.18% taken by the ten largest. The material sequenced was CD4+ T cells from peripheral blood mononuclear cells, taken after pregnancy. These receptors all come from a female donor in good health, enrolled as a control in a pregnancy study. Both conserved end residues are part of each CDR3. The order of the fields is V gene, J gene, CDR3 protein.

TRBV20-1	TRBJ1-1	CSALGPNIAFF
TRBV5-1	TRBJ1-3	CASSPRGSRDTIYF
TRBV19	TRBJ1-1	CASSPDRGMNTEAFF
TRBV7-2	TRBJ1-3	CASSGTGGGNTIYF
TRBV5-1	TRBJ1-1	CASSLVGGNTEAFF
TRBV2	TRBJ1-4	CASSARDSSQSRLFF
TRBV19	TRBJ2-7	CASSAGQGSREQYF
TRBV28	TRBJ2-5	CASSLGAGTGVKKTQYF
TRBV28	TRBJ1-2	CASSGTYYGYTF
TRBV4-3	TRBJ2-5	CASSQRFGGAGETQYF
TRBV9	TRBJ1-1	CASSPVGQGASTEAFF
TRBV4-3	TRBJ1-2	CASSPDDSLYGYTF
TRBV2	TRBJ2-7	CASSGQGASEQYF
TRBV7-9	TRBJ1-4	CASSRQARGEKLFF
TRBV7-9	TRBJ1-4	CASSSQQGVGEKLFF
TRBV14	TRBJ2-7	CASSQGFGGSSYEQYF
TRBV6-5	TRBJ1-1	CASSLNRGGGTEAFF
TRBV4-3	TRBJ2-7	CASSQGTGPVLMQYF
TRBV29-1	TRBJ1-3	CSTRQSSGNTIYF
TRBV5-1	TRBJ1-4	CASSLVFVSGQDQKLFF
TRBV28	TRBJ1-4	CASSRTGLRASGFSEKLFF
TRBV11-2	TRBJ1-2	CASSLGGTGPPNYGYTF
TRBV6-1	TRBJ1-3	CASSVNRVQTGNTIYF
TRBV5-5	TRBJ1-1	CASSLAGGVAEAFF
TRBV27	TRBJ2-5	CASSLGTGPGETQYF
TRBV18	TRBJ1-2	CASSPGGDGLDGYTF
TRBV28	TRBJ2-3	CASSPRTGRSSDTQYF
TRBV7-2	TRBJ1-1	CASSPTRSLNTEAFF
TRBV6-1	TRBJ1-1	CASSEEARRGGAFF
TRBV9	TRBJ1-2	CASSVRDRLGGYTF
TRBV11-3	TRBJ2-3	CASSPGLAGGGDTQYF
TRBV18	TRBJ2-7	CASSPLGAGGPYEQYF
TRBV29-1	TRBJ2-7	CSVPSRGEQYF
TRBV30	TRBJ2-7	CAWRPLRGGRFGEQYF
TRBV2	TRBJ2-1	CASSLRMGQFF
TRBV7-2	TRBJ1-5	CASSLGGPGQPQHF
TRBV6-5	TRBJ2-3	CASSRLRDTQYF
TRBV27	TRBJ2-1	CASRKTAYNEQFF
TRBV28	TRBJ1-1	CASSLQGAGAFF
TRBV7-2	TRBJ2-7	CASSSTWDRAYEQYF
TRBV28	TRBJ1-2	CASSSSVNYGYTF
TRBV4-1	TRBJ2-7	CASSLTRDTLYEQYF
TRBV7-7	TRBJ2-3	CASSPGLAGGKITDTQYF
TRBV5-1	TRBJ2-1	CASSLAGGAYNEQFF
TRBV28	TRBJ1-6	CASSRVPGSLGRSPLHF
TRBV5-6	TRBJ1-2	CASSRTGDLITYGYTF
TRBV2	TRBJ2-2	CASSPGQGTMASRANTGELFF
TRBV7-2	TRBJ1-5	CASSSQGSQPQHF
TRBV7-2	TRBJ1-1	CASSARQGGQAFF